The following is a T cell receptor (beta chain) sequence with its context. The antigen is undetermined. The data are from a study of T cells in Graves' hyperthyroidism and ophthalmopathy. Whole-study findings and limits: From stable hyperthyroidism, ophthalmopathy was separated by a 13 V-J model.

From RNA transcripts, TCR beta CDR3 regions were amplified. First-round RT-PCR of the TCR CDR3 relied on the HTBI primer set. TCRdb itself ran the multiplex PCR reads through MiXCR, one entry per CDR3 protein. The sample has more than 300,000 distinct CDR3 sequences, 15% to 20% seen once. Patients aged 18 to 65 had newly diagnosed hyperthyroidism that had lasted under 2 months. The blood sample was taken at first hyperthyroidism diagnosis, before any ophthalmopathy symptoms. Sequenced input: blood. The receptor's source is a young woman with Graves' hyperthyroidism that later progressed to Graves' ophthalmopathy.

CDR3 coding DNA: TGTGCCAGCAGTGACTCTGTCACAGATACGCAGTATTTT. Its protein is CASSDSVTDTQYF. The rearrangement uses TRBV6-4 and TRBJ2-3; no firm D call. The CDR3 spans 13 residues. Trimming pared 0 bases from V and 2 bases from J, leaving 3 bases between. Germline-derived CDR1 and CDR2 are MRHNA and SNTAGT.